The subject of this entry is one T cell receptor (beta chain). This entry belongs to a study of T cell changes during pregnancy in multiple sclerosis. Generated by immunoSEQ multiplex PCR, the TCRdb table keeps only in-frame clones and is missing some. The sample yields about 72,000 clones, roughly 92% seen once. V trimming: 1 base; J trimming: 2 bases; junction bases outside the gene matches: 5. From germline, CDR1 is ENHRY and CDR2 SYGVKD. CDR3 length: 16 amino acids. The sequencing used peripheral blood, collected in the first trimester of pregnancy. This sequence joins TRBV10-3 and TRBJ2-3; TRBD2 agrees at 8 bases. The clonotype was recovered from a female donor in good health, enrolled as a control in a pregnancy study. The CDR3, as DNA: TGTGCCATCAGTGAGTTGACTAGCGAACTCACAGATACGCAGTATTTT. Translation gives CAISELTSELTDTQYF.